This T cell receptor (beta chain) came from a study of CD8+ T cells in alopecia areata. Overall study context: Treated patients received oral tofacitinib, 5 to 10 mg twice daily.

Noted treatment: oral pan-JAK inhibitor, 5-10 mg twice daily. Sequencing relied on a cDNA template that was reverse transcribed from extracted RNA. Method: immunoSEQ multiplex PCR; TCRdb's copy keeps in-frame clones and lacks some. The sample has roughly 250,000 clones, 50% to 75% seen once. Germline assignment: CDR1 GTSNPN and CDR2 SVGIG (reference sequence). V was shortened by 0 bases and J by 7 bases, with 19 bases between the two germline ends. This CDR3 has 15 amino acids. The clonotype originates from a human donor with alopecia areata. Sequencing was performed on CD4+ T cells sorted from blood, taken around week 54, from a patient treated with tofacitinib. The chain combines TRBV30 with TRBJ2-7; D is unclear. CDR3 nucleotides: TGTGCCTGGAGTGTGGGTCAGCCTGGTTCTGGGGAGCAGTACTTC. Translating gives CAWSVGQPGSGEQYF. Filled out from reference TRBV30 and TRBJ2-7, the complete variable domain reads SQTIHQWPATLVQPVGSPLSLECTVEGTSNPNLYWYRQAAGRGLQLLFYSVGIGQISSEVPQNLSASRPQDRQFILSSKKLLLSDSGFYLCAWSVGQPGSGEQYFGPGTRLTVT.